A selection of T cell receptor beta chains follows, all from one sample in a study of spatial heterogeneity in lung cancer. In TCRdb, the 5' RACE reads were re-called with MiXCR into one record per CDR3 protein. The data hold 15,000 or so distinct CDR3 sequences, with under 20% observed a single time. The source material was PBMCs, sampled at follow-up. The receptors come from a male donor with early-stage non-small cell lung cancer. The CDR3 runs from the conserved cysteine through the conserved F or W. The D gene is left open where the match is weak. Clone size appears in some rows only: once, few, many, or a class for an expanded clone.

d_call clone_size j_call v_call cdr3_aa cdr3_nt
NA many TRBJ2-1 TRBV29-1 CSGAVPGRHEQFF TGCAGCGGGGCGGTGCCGGGACGTCATGAGCAGTTCTTC
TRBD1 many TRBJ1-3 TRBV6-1 CAIFRDRDIAGNTIYF TGTGCCATCTTCCGGGACAGGGATATTGCTGGAAACACCATATATTTT
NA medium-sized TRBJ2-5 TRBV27 CASGHSLLGGETQYF TGTGCCAGCGGCCACAGCCTCCTTGGTGGAGAGACCCAGTACTTC
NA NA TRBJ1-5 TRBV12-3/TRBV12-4 CASSADRRDQPQHF TGTGCCAGCAGCGCCGACAGGAGGGATCAGCCCCAGCATTTT
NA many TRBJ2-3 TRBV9 CASSVGRSTDTQYF TGTGCCAGCAGCGTAGGGCGGAGCACAGATACGCAGTATTTT
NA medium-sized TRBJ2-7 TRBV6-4 CASSEGAGATYEQYF TGTGCCAGCAGTGAAGGTGCGGGGGCGACCTACGAGCAGTACTTC
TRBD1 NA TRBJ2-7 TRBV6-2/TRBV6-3 CASRPQTYRGRANEQYF TGTGCCAGCAGGCCTCAAACTTACAGGGGCCGCGCGAACGAGCAGTACTTC
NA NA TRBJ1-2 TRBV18 CASTIKKGGGYTF TGTGCCAGCACGATTAAGAAGGGAGGTGGCTACACCTTC
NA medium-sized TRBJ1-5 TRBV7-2 CASSFPTGQPQHF TGTGCCAGCAGCTTCCCGACGGGTCAGCCCCAGCATTTT
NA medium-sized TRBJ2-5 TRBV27 CASSLYPDRQETQYF TGTGCCAGCAGTTTATACCCAGACAGGCAAGAGACCCAGTACTTC
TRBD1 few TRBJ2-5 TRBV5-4 CASSFPAGGSRETQYF TGTGCCAGCAGCTTCCCCGCAGGGGGCAGTCGGGAGACCCAGTACTTC
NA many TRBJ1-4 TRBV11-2 CASSSYRDIRGKLFF TGTGCCAGCAGCTCCTACCGGGACATCCGTGGAAAACTGTTTTTT
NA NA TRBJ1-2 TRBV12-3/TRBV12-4 CASSPRGNYGYTF TGTGCCAGCAGTCCCAGGGGAAACTATGGCTACACCTTC
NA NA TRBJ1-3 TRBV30 CAWRFKGGNRDGWFSGNTIYF TGTGCCTGGAGATTCAAAGGGGGTAACCGGGACGGATGGTTCTCTGGAAACACCATATATTTT
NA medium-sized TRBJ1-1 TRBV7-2 CASSPRTASTEAFF TGTGCCAGCAGCCCCCGGACAGCCTCCACTGAAGCTTTCTTT
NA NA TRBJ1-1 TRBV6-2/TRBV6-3 CASSLATGYNTEAFF TGTGCCAGCAGTTTAGCTACCGGATACAACACTGAAGCTTTCTTT
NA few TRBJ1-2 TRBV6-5 CASSYGGRGSTYGYTF TGTGCCAGCAGTTACGGGGGTCGGGGATCTACCTATGGCTACACCTTC
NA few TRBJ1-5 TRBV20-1 CSARDRWEDQPQHF TGCAGTGCTAGAGATAGATGGGAAGATCAGCCCCAGCATTTT
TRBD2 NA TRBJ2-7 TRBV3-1 CASSRGGGVSYEQYF TGTGCCAGCAGCCGTGGGGGAGGGGTCTCCTACGAGCAGTACTTC
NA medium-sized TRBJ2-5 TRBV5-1 CASSLLGGFAYQETQYF TGCGCCAGCAGCTTGTTAGGGGGGTTTGCGTACCAAGAGACCCAGTACTTC
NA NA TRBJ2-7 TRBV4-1 CASSTYQEGDEQYF TGCGCCAGCAGCACCTATCAGGAGGGGGACGAGCAGTACTTC
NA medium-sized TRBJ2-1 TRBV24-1 CATSDTGTSSYNEQFF TGTGCCACCAGTGACACCGGCACGAGCTCCTACAATGAGCAGTTCTTC